This T cell receptor (beta chain) is from a study of T cells after yellow fever vaccination (dated by TCRdb to about 2019). A note on the overall study: The SMART-Seq v4 Ultra Low Input RNA kit was used to prepare libraries from fractions with low cell numbers. To follow T-cell clones before and after both primary and booster YFV17D yellow fever vaccination, bulk TCR alpha and beta repertoires underwent longitudinal sequencing. Two healthy male donors, one aged 18 to 30 and one aged 30 to 40 years, were included in the cohort. Blood samples were taken at several timepoints before and after primary and secondary immunization, and bulk PBMC replicates and cell subsets were isolated. Points the paper makes about the study in general: A small share of clonotypes occurred in both CD4 and CD8 compartments, likely arising from convergent recombination. Because the study included only two donors, the extent to which the findings can be generalized is limited. FACS-sorted repertoires could contain abundant contaminating clonotypes from the bulk population, so computational filtering was required. The secondary T-cell response was weaker than the primary response but faster, peaking on day 5 instead of day 15. Most clones expanded after primary vaccination were re-detected after the booster (almost 98% of CD4 and about 88% of CD8), suggesting broad memory maintenance.

The treatment or condition label corresponds to: live attenuated yellow fever vaccine strain. PBMCs were isolated from peripheral blood using a standard Ficoll-Paque protocol. CD4 and CD8 T-cell fractions were isolated with Dynabeads CD4 and CD8 positive selection kits. RNA was extracted with TriZol from bulk PBMCs, CD4 and CD8 fractions, and dextramer-positive and dextramer-negative fractions. As encoded in the germline V gene (reference sequence), CDR1 is LNHNV while CDR2 is YYDKDF. The CDR3 numbers 16 residues from cysteine through phenylalanine. The kept DNA is CDR3 alone, 48 bases in frame from the first base. V drops 0 bases and J drops 5 bases, leaving 16 bases in between. Synthesis of TCR cDNA relied on 5'RACE template switching, a step that introduced a universal primer site along with unique molecular identifiers. cDNA synthesis was primed from both the TCR alpha and TCR beta constant segments. Two PCR steps were used to amplify libraries, with sample barcodes and sequencing adapters being added in the second step. Sequencing of libraries was done on Illumina HiSeq 2500 (2x100 bp) or NovaSeq (2x150 bp). In the source study's methods: MIGEC handled demultiplexing of reads and collapsing into UMI consensus sequences, while MiXCR performed V(D)J alignment. Using edgeR on replicate PBMC samples, clonotypes were called vaccine-responding if FDR was below 0.01 and the log2 fold change was above 5 up to day 15. Bulk clonotypes were assigned CD4 or CD8 identity according to which sequenced CD4 or CD8 repertoire held them at higher abundance. The public reads were quality trimmed at Q25 with fastp and then assembled into clones with MiXCR by TCRdb, keeping productive beta chains. Identical CDR3 proteins give one entry, which carries the most common genes and DNA. These V and J calls originate from TCRdb's pipeline instead of the authors' own analysis. The sample profile shows over 45,000 distinct CDR3 sequences; approximately 7.7% of them were found once. Roughly 40% of the sample is held by the ten biggest clonotypes.

As regards this clonotype: Its specific antigen is unknown. A clone one base away is much larger, so this may be a read error.

This sequence uses TRBV15 and TRBJ1-2; no D segment can be confidently identified. This receptor was identified in a man aged 18 to 30 who received the YFV17D yellow fever vaccine. This specimen consisted of CD8+ T cells sorted from PBMCs, obtained on the day of the first yellow fever vaccination. DNA sequence: TGTGCCACCAGCAGAGATAGAGGAACTTATAAATATGGCTACACCTTC. Its coded protein is CATSRDRGTYKYGYTF.